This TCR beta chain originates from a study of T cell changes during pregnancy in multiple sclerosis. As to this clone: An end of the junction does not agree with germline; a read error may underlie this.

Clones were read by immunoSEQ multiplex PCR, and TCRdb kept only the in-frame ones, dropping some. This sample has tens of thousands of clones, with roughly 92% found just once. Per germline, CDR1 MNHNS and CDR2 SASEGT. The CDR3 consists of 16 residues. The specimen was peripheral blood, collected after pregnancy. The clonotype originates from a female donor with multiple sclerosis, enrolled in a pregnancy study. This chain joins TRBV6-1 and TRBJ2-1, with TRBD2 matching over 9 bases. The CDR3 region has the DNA TGTGCCAGCAGTGAATGGAGTAGCGGGGGCTACAGTGAGCAGTTCTTC. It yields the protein CASSEWSSGGYSEQFF.